The 8 T cell receptor beta chains below come from one sample, sequenced in a study of CD8 T cells in ankylosing spondylitis. TCRdb recomputed calls from the 5' RACE reads with MiXCR, one row per CDR3 protein. The sample includes about 230,000 distinct CDR3 sequences, under 8.5% of them seen just once. The material sequenced was blood, either unsorted or a sorted T cell fraction (not recorded which). The receptor set was obtained from a female donor with ankylosing spondylitis or in good health (not recorded which).

This clonotype was seen at least ten times. CDR3 region: CSVPGGDSYNEQFF. In DNA, the CDR3 is TGCAGCGTCCCCGGGGGGGACTCATACAATGAGCAGTTCTTC. The V gene is TRBV29-1, the J gene TRBJ2-1; TRBD2 aligns across 8 bases. V shed 6 bases and J 4 bases; nucleotides not matched to a gene: 8. This CDR3 is built from 14 residues. CDR1 and CDR2 (germline): SQVTM, ANQGSEA.

Details on this clonotype: Possible read error: a much larger clone is one base away. The CDR3 nucleotides are TGTGCCAGCATAGGACAGGTTCTTCGCGCTAATCAGCCCCAGCATTTT. Its translation: CASIGQVLRANQPQHF. The rearrangement links TRBV6-2 or TRBV6-3 to TRBJ1-5; TRBD1 aligns across 7 bases. The CDR3 totals 16 residues. Germline loops: CDR1 MNHEY, CDR2 SVGEGT. The J segment lost 4 bases and the V segment lost 7 bases, leaving 13 bases of the junction unmatched.

This clonotype was seen repeatedly, ten times or more. The chain has TRBV4-3 and TRBJ2-2; 8 nucleotides line up with TRBD1. Germline CDR1 and CDR2: LGHNA and YSLEER. Trimming at V came to 1 base and at J to 4 bases, leaving 2 bases not matched to a gene. This CDR3 has 15 residues. The CDR3 is CASSQAGQVTGELFF. CDR3 sequence (DNA): TGCGCCAGCAGCCAAGCGGGACAGGTCACCGGGGAGCTGTTTTTT.

The gene calls are TRBV27 and TRBJ2-6; tentative D call: TRBD1 (6 bases). Germline V lookup: CDR1 MNHEY, CDR2 SMNVEV (reference sequence). Trimming left V 1 base short and J 0 bases short, with 13 bases between. This CDR3 region has 18 residues. The chain's CDR3 is CASSLWQGTTSGANVLTF. The CDR3 nucleotides are TGTGCCAGCAGTTTATGGCAGGGGACCACCTCTGGGGCCAACGTCCTGACTTTC.

This clonotype appeared many times. The gene calls are TRBV12-3 or TRBV12-4 and TRBJ2-1; D is undetermined. This CDR3 comprises 13 residues. Trimming took 4 bases from V and 6 from J, leaving 10 bases between them. DNA of the CDR3: TGTGCCAGCAGTTCCGGTCAGTTCAATGAGCAGTTCTTC. Translation gives CASSSGQFNEQFF.

This clonotype occurred many times. This chain links TRBV10-2 with TRBJ2-2, with D perhaps matching TRBD1 (6 bases). Trimming removed 7 bases at V and 5 bases at J, with 14 bases between. CDR3 length: 14 residues. Germline CDR1 reads WSHSY; CDR2 reads SAAADI. The CDR3 loop reads CASIGQTGTGELFF. In DNA, the CDR3 is TGCGCCAGCATTGGACAGACTGGAACCGGGGAGCTGTTTTTT.

There are a few counts of this clonotype. V gene TRBV25-1 combines with J gene TRBJ2-6, with D perhaps TRBD1 or TRBD2 (6 bases each). The germline V gene has CDR1 MGHDK and CDR2 SYGVNS. The CDR3 runs to 19 residues. The V end was cut by 6 bases, the J end by 0 bases, with 21 bases between. The CDR3 DNA follows: TGTGCCAGCAGCTCCCTGCGGGACACCTCTCGCTCTGGGGCCAACGTCCTGACTTTC. Protein: CASSSLRDTSRSGANVLTF.

The sample holds many counts of this clonotype. This sequence joins TRBV29-1 and TRBJ2-7; 13 bases map to TRBD2. In germline, CDR1 is SQVTM, CDR2 ANQGSEA. V dropped 5 bases and J dropped 3; count of bases not matched to a gene: 1. The CDR3 spans 13 residues. The CDR3, as DNA: TGCAGCGTTAGGACTAGCGGGAGCTACGAGCAGTACTTC. Its translation is CSVRTSGSYEQYF.